This TCR beta chain was identified during a study of response to subunit inactivated influenza vaccine. V was pared by 4 bases and J by 0 bases, with 10 bases between. The CDR3 sequence is 14 residues long. CDR1 and CDR2 from the germline V gene are LGHDT and YNNKEL (reference sequence). TCRdb passed the RT-PCR reads through MiXCR, listing each CDR3 protein once. The data hold 500,000 to 750,000 distinct CDR3 sequences, with 12% to 15% observed a single time. The sequencing used PBMCs from blood, collected roughly 12 days after vaccination. The receptor comes from a man aged 45 to 65 who received an inactivated influenza vaccine. The chain is built from TRBV3-1 and TRBJ2-7, with D hard to call. This chain's CDR3 is CASSLSDTSYEQYF. DNA of the CDR3: TGTGCCAGCAGCCTAAGTGACACCTCCTACGAGCAGTACTTC.